This TCR beta chain comes out of a study of early T cells in non-severe SARS-CoV-2 infection. This CDR3 is built from 16 residues. Per germline, CDR1 DFQATT and CDR2 SNEGSKA (reference sequence). V gave up 1 base and J gave up 4 bases; unmatched junction bases: 9. In the case of this clonotype: Its target is unknown.

Study-level results: VDJdb matching, biased toward anti-spike CD8 responses, missed private and CD4 specificities.

TCRdb fed the 5' RACE reads into MiXCR, producing one record per CDR3 protein. Among fewer than 65,000 distinct CDR3 sequences listed, almost 9.5% were seen once. The source material was whole blood. The rearrangement links TRBV20-1 to TRBJ2-2; 7 positions match TRBD1. This receptor was taken from an adult who was a healthcare worker with PCR-confirmed SARS-CoV-2 infection or an uninfected control (not recorded which). CDR3 sequence: CSARVYRGIATGELFF. The CDR3 coding sequence is TGCAGTGCTAGAGTCTACAGGGGAATTGCCACCGGGGAGCTGTTTTTT.